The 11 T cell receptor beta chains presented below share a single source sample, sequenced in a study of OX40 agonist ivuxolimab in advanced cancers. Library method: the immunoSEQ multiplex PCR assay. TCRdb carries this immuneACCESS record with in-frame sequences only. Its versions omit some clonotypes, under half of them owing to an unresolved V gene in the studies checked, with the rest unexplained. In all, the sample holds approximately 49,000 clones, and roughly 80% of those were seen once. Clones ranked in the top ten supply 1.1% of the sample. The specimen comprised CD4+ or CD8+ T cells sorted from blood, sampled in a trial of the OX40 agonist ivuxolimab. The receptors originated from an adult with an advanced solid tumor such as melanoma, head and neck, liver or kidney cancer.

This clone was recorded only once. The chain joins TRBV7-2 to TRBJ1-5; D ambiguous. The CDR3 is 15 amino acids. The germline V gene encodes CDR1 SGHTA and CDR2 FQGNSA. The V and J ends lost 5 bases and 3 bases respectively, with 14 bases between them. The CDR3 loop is CASSPGSSSNQPQHF. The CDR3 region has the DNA TGTGCCAGCAGCCCAGGATCGTCTTCCAATCAGCCCCAGCATTTT.

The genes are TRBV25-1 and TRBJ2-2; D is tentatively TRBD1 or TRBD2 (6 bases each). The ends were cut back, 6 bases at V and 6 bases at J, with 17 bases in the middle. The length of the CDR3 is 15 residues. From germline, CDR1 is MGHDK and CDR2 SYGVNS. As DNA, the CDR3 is TGTGCCAGCAGCGGCCTCGGGGGCTGGGCCGGGGAGCTGTTTTTT. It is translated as CASSGLGGWAGELFF.

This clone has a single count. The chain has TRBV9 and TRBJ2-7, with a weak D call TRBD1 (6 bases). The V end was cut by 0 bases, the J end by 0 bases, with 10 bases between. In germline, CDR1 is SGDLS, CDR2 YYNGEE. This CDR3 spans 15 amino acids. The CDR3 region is CASSVATGPSYEQYF. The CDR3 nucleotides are TGTGCCAGCAGCGTAGCTACAGGGCCCTCCTACGAGCAGTACTTC.

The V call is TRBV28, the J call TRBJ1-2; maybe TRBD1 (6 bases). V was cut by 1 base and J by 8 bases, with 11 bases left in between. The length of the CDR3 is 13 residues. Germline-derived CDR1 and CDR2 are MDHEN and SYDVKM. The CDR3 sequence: CASSLFSGEGYTF. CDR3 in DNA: TGTGCCAGCAGTTTATTCTCAGGGGAAGGCTACACCTTC.

CDR3 DNA: TGTGCCAGCAGTATGTGGGCTAGCGGGGGGGCCGAGGAGCAGTTCTTC. Amino acid sequence: CASSMWASGGAEEQFF. The chain uses TRBV11-1 and TRBJ2-1; 12 nucleotides align to TRBD2. V shed 6 bases, J shed 10 bases, and the junction held 13 bases outside the gene matches. Germline V gene sequence: CDR1 SGHAT, CDR2 FQDESV (reference sequence). CDR3 length: 16 amino acids.

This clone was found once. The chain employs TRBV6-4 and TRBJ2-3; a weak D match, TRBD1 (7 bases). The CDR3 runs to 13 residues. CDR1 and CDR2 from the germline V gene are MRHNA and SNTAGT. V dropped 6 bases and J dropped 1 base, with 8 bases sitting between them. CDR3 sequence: CASSRGGTDTQYF. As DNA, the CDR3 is TGTGCCAGCAGCAGGGGGGGCACAGATACGCAGTATTTT.

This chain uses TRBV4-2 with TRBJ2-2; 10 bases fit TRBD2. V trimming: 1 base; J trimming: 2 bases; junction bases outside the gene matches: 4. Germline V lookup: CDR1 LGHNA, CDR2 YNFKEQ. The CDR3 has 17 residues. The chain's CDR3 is CASSQASGGANTGELFF. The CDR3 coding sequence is TGTGCCAGCAGCCAAGCGAGCGGGGGGGCAAACACCGGGGAGCTGTTTTTT.

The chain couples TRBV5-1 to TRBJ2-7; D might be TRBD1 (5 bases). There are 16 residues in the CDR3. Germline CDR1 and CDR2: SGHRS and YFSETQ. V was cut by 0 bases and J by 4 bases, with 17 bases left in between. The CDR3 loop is CASSLGTGSIPYEQYF. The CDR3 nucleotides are TGCGCCAGCAGCTTGGGCACAGGATCCATCCCTTACGAGCAGTACTTC.

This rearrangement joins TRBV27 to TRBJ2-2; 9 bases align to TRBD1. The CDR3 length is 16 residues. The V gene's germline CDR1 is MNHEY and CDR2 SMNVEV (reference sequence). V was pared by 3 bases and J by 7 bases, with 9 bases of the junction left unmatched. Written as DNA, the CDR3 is TGTGCCAGCAGTTTGGCGGGACAGGGCTGGGGCGGGGAGCTGTTTTTT. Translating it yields CASSLAGQGWGGELFF.

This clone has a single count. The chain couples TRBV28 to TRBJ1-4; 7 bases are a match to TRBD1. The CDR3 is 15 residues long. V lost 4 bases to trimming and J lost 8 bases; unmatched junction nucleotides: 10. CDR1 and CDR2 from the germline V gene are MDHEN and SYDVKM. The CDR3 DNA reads TGTGCCAGCAGTTCCTTCGGGACAGCAAGGGAAAAACTGTTTTTT. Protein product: CASSSFGTAREKLFF.

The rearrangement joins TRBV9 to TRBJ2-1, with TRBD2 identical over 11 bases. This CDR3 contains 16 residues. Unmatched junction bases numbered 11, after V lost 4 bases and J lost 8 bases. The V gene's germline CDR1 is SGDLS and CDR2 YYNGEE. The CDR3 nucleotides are TGTGCCAGCAGCACCTACGGGACTAGCGGTATAGATGAGCAGTTCTTC. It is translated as CASSTYGTSGIDEQFF.